The source of this TCR beta chain is a study of cytomegalovirus exposure and HLA in healthy donors. CDR1 is SGDLS and CDR2 is YYNGEE in the germline V gene. V lost 1 base to trimming and J lost 5 bases, with 12 bases between them. CDR3 size: 14 residues. A multiplex PCR was run with 60 Vbeta primers and 13 Jbeta primers. The method was immunoSEQ multiplex PCR; TCRdb's version includes in-frame clones alone and lacks a portion of them. The repertoire includes about 200,000 clones, over 75% of them detected once, and about 0.22% sits in the top ten. This sequence was found in a girl aged 2 to 10 in good health and CMV-seronegative. The sequencing sample was made of PBMCs. The chain is built from TRBV9 and TRBJ1-1, with D unclear. The CDR3 sequence: CASSVSVGETEAFF. CDR3 in DNA: TGTGCCAGCAGCGTATCTGTAGGAGAAACTGAAGCTTTCTTT.